One and the same sample provided the 14 T cell receptor beta chains below, sequenced in a study of PD-L1 blockade in urothelial cancer (dated by TCRdb to about 2017). The time point label of this sample denotes: pretreatment peripheral blood. The library was built by means of the immunoSEQ multiplex PCR assay. This is the immuneACCESS table as TCRdb keeps it, with only in-frame sequences that have V and J called. A part of the clones is gone; compared with another copy, unresolved V genes explain less than half, and the rest is unexplained. The sample includes 40,000 or so clones, with approximately 89% observed a single time. The ten largest clones add up to around 11% of the sample. The material sequenced was PBMCs, taken around atezolizumab (anti-PD-L1) treatment. These receptors originate from a woman aged 55-70 years with urothelial cancer.

The chain couples TRBV10-3 to TRBJ1-1, with 10 nucleotides matching TRBD1. CDR1 and CDR2 (germline): ENHRY, SYGVKD. J was trimmed by 7 bases and V by 8 bases; bases with no gene match: 16. The CDR3 extends over 16 amino acids. CDR3 in amino acids: CAISISGTGANSEAFF. For the CDR3, the DNA is TGTGCCATCTCGATTTCCGGGACAGGGGCAAATAGTGAAGCTTTCTTT.

The chain uses TRBV29-1 and TRBJ1-5; tentatively, D is TRBD1 (5 bases). V was pared by 6 bases and J by 2 bases, with 11 bases between. CDR1 and CDR2 from the germline V gene are SQVTM and ANQGSEA. The CDR3 length is 13 residues. CDR3 region: CSVGGVGNQPQHF. In DNA, the CDR3 is TGCAGCGTGGGGGGGGTAGGCAATCAGCCCCAGCATTTT. The full variable domain, with the rest looked up from reference TRBV29-1 and TRBJ1-5, is SAVISQKPSRDICQRGTSLTIQCQVDSQVTMMFWYRQQPGQSLTLIATANQGSEATYESGFVIDKFPISRPNLTFSTLTVSNMSPEDSSIYLCSVGGVGNQPQHFGDGTRLSIL.

This clone was seen a handful of times. The chain is built from TRBV7-2 and TRBJ2-7; 7 positions agree with TRBD2. The germline V gene has CDR1 SGHTA and CDR2 FQGNSA. This CDR3 contains 14 residues. V was pared by 4 bases and J by 3 bases, with 6 bases of the junction left unmatched. The CDR3 loop reads CASSSGGGDYEQYF. As DNA, the CDR3 is TGTGCCAGCAGCTCGGGGGGTGGGGACTACGAGCAGTACTTC.

The chain carries TRBV4-1 and TRBJ1-4; the D gene is possibly TRBD1 (5 bases). Germline assignment: CDR1 MGHRA and CDR2 YSYEKL. V dropped 4 bases and J dropped 0 bases, with 12 bases sitting between them. The CDR3 has 16 residues. CDR3 nucleotides: TGCGCCAGCAGCCCTGCGACAGATCCAACTAATGAAAAACTGTTTTTT. This gives the protein CASSPATDPTNEKLFF.

The gene calls are TRBV7-9 and TRBJ1-5; unclear D gene. This CDR3 is built from 12 residues. Germline loops: CDR1 SEHNR, CDR2 FQNEAQ (reference sequence). Trimming took 5 bases from V and 3 from J, leaving 5 bases between them. The CDR3 reads CASSRDNQPQHF. In DNA, the CDR3 is TGTGCCAGCAGCCGGGACAATCAGCCCCAGCATTTT.

The chain couples TRBV12-5 to TRBJ2-1; 8 positions match TRBD2. The CDR3 has 20 residues. The germline gives CDR1 LGHNT, CDR2 FRNRAP. V gave up 1 base and J gave up 0 bases; unmatched junction bases: 14. DNA of the CDR3: TGTGCTAGTGGTTTGGGACGCGGTAGCGGGGCTTGGACCTCCTACAATGAGCAGTTCTTC. Its protein product is CASGLGRGSGAWTSYNEQFF. The full variable domain, its missing parts supplied by reference TRBV12-5 and TRBJ2-1, is DARVTQTPRHKVTEMGQEVTMRCQPILGHNTVFWYRQTMMQGLELLAYFRNRAPLDDSGMPKDRFSAEMPDATLATLKIQPSEPRDSAVYFCASGLGRGSGAWTSYNEQFFGPGTRLTVL.

This clone was seen just once. V usage is TRBV19 and J usage is TRBJ2-1, with 8 bases that match TRBD2. Germline loops: CDR1 LNHDA, CDR2 SQIVND (reference sequence). V was pared by 6 bases and J by 6 bases, with 16 bases of the junction left unmatched. The CDR3 is 17 amino acids. CDR3 DNA sequence: TGTGCCAGTAGCTCACGGGGGGCCGGGAGGGCCCCCAATGAGCAGTTCTTC. Protein sequence: CASSSRGAGRAPNEQFF. Variable domain in full (rest from reference TRBV19 and TRBJ2-1): DGGITQSPKYLFRKEGQNVTLSCEQNLNHDAMYWYRQDPGQGLRLIYYSQIVNDFQKGDIAEGYSVSREKKESFPLTVTSAQKNPTAFYLCASSSRGAGRAPNEQFFGPGTRLTVL.

V is TRBV25-1 and J is TRBJ1-2, with D tentatively TRBD1 (5 bases). CDR1 and CDR2 (germline): MGHDK, SYGVNS. Trimming took off 4 bases at V and 5 bases at J, with 17 bases between the two ends. The CDR3 is 15 amino acids. This CDR3 reads CASSGVGARAYGYTF. CDR3 DNA: TGTGCCAGCAGTGGGGTTGGGGCAAGGGCTTATGGCTACACCTTC.

This chain uses TRBV27 with TRBJ1-5; possible D gene TRBD1, 5 bases. Germline lookup yields CDR1 MNHEY and CDR2 SMNVEV (reference sequence). This CDR3 contains 14 residues. Trimming stripped 3 bases from V and 5 bases from J, with 11 bases between. The CDR3 bases are TGTGCCAGCAGTTTGGAAGGGGTCGATCAGCCCCAGCATTTT. Encoded protein: CASSLEGVDQPQHF.

The chain employs TRBV6-1 and TRBJ2-2, with TRBD2 identical over 7 bases. This CDR3 is built from 16 residues. CDR1 is MNHNS, CDR2 SASEGT, per germline. Trimming cost V 3 bases and J 0 bases; bases outside gene matches: 4. This CDR3 reads CASSDGLVANTGELFF. For the CDR3, the DNA is TGTGCCAGCAGTGACGGACTAGTGGCGAACACCGGGGAGCTGTTTTTT.

The CDR3, as DNA: TGTGCCAGCAGTTACTTGGGCAAGTCGGGGAACTATGGCTACACCTTC. Protein: CASSYLGKSGNYGYTF. The chain uses TRBV6-5 and TRBJ1-2; D is uncertain. This CDR3 has 16 residues. The V end lost 1 base, the J end lost 2 bases, and 14 bases lay between the germline ends. Germline CDR1 MNHEY, CDR2 SVGAGI.

The chain recombines TRBV7-9 with TRBJ2-5; 7 bases fit TRBD2. The CDR3 has 13 residues. Losses at the gene ends were 5 bases for V and 5 bases for J; bases not matched to a gene: 5. Germline loops: CDR1 SEHNR, CDR2 FQNEAQ (reference sequence). The CDR3 coding sequence is TGTGCCAGCAGCATATGGGGGGGGGAGACCCAGTACTTC. This encodes CASSIWGGETQYF.

J is TRBJ2-5 and V is TRBV18, with D uncertain. V shed 6 bases and J shed 0 bases, with 14 bases lying between them. Germline V gene data show CDR1 as KGHSH and CDR2 as LQKENI. The CDR3 covers 15 residues. The CDR3 region is CASSPTDWYQETQYF. CDR3 in DNA: TGTGCCAGCTCCCCCACAGATTGGTACCAAGAGACCCAGTACTTC.

J is TRBJ2-7 and V is TRBV10-3; 8 bases fit TRBD1. The germline V gene has CDR1 ENHRY and CDR2 SYGVKD. The CDR3 totals 13 residues. The CDR3 sequence is CDPAGDRRYEQYF. CDR3 nucleotide sequence: TGTGATCCCGCCGGGGACAGGAGATACGAGCAGTACTTC.